The 30 T cell receptor beta chains in this list originate from one sample, sequenced in a study of blood T cell repertoires in COVID-19. Here immunoSEQ multiplex PCR was the method, and the copy in TCRdb shows in-frame clones only, minus some. The sample yields roughly 150,000 clones, around four fifths seen once. The sequenced material came from peripheral blood. The receptors come from a woman aged 80 or older with active or convalescent COVID-19.

This chain links TRBV19 with TRBJ2-3; 10 bases fit TRBD2. The V and J ends lost 7 bases and 4 bases, in that order; junction bases with no gene match: 8. The CDR3 runs 15 residues. Per germline, CDR1 LNHDA and CDR2 SQIVND (reference sequence). CDR3 sequence: CASTVSGGMADTQYF. The CDR3 coding sequence is TGTGCCAGTACCGTTAGCGGGGGGATGGCAGATACGCAGTATTTT. Variable domain in full (rest from reference TRBV19 and TRBJ2-3): DGGITQSPKYLFRKEGQNVTLSCEQNLNHDAMYWYRQDPGQGLRLIYYSQIVNDFQKGDIAEGYSVSREKKESFPLTVTSAQKNPTAFYLCASTVSGGMADTQYFGPGTRLTVL.

The J gene is TRBJ2-6, the V gene TRBV4-3; TRBD1 matches at 7 bases. The germline gives CDR1 LGHNA, CDR2 YSLEER. The V gene end was trimmed by 4 bases and the J gene end by 0 bases; junction bases not matched to a gene: 6. The CDR3 consists of 17 residues. CDR3 nucleotides: TGCGCCAGCAGCCCAGAGGGGGCGCACTCTGGGGCCAACGTCCTGACTTTC. Translating it yields CASSPEGAHSGANVLTF.

The chain couples TRBV6-2 or TRBV6-3 to TRBJ2-7, with 7 positions matching TRBD2. Germline loops: CDR1 MNHEY, CDR2 SVGEGT. This CDR3 spans 16 amino acids. J was trimmed by 7 bases and V by 0 bases; bases with no gene match: 12. Here the CDR3 reads CASSYSIQRDVGEQYF. CDR3 bases: TGTGCCAGCAGTTACTCAATCCAGCGGGATGTGGGGGAGCAGTACTTC.

The rearrangement links TRBV5-1 to TRBJ2-5, with 14 positions matching TRBD2. The CDR3 loop spans 17 amino acids. Germline CDR1 SGHRS, CDR2 YFSETQ. V was clipped by 4 bases and J by 2 bases; unmatched bases: 7. The CDR3 coding sequence is TGCGCCAGCAGCCCCGGGACTAGCGGGGGTTCTCAAGAGACCCAGTACTTC. It specifies CASSPGTSGGSQETQYF.

This sequence joins TRBV7-2 and TRBJ1-2, with D hard to call. Looked up from germline, CDR1 is SGHTA and CDR2 is FQGNSA. The CDR3 contains 14 residues. The germline V and J ends were trimmed by 4 bases and 0 bases, with 9 bases remaining between them. The CDR3: CASSSDLANYGYTF. CDR3 DNA: TGTGCCAGCAGCTCAGACCTAGCTAACTATGGCTACACCTTC.

The chain uses TRBV7-2 and TRBJ1-2; the D is unclear. The germline V gene has CDR1 SGHTA and CDR2 FQGNSA. This CDR3 is built from 14 residues. With 5 bases removed from V and 8 bases from J, the gap between germline ends came to 18 bases. This CDR3 is CASSTPGGFWGYTF. DNA of the CDR3: TGTGCCAGCAGCACCCCGGGCGGGTTCTGGGGCTACACCTTC.

The chain is built from TRBV25-1 and TRBJ1-2; weak D call: TRBD1 (6 bases). The CDR3 is 13 residues long. Germline CDR1 reads MGHDK; CDR2 reads SYGVNS. V lost 4 bases, J lost 5 bases, and 11 bases lay in between. In nucleotides, the CDR3 is TGTGCCAGCAGTGGACAGGCCGTATATGGCTACACCTTC. It specifies CASSGQAVYGYTF.

The rearrangement uses TRBV6-2 or TRBV6-3 and TRBJ1-1; no definite D call. V lost 0 bases and J lost 2, with 10 bases in between. Germline CDR1 MNHEY, CDR2 SVGEGT. CDR3 size: 15 residues. In DNA form, the CDR3 reads TGTGCCAGCAGTTACTCTCGGGATTTTAACACTGAAGCTTTCTTT. Its protein is CASSYSRDFNTEAFF.

Notes on this clone: Additional DNA sequences in this sample encode the identical CDR3. The rearrangement links TRBV18 to TRBJ2-5, with D perhaps matching TRBD1 (6 bases). V was cut by 6 bases and J by 5 bases, with 13 bases left in between. This CDR3 has 13 amino acids. The germline gives CDR1 KGHSH, CDR2 LQKENI. CDR3 DNA sequence: TGTGCCAGCTCTCCCGGGACACAGGAGACCCAGTACTTC. Translation: CASSPGTQETQYF.

For the CDR3, the DNA is TGCGCCAGCAGCCGACAGGGGGCAAATCAGCCCCAGCATTTT. This codes for CASSRQGANQPQHF. The rearrangement joins TRBV5-1 to TRBJ1-5; the match to TRBD1 covers 10 bases. The junction had 2 bases not matched to a gene; V was cut back by 4 bases and J by 4 bases. In germline, CDR1 is SGHRS, CDR2 YFSETQ. There are 14 residues in the CDR3. Filled out from reference TRBV5-1 and TRBJ1-5, the complete variable domain reads KAGVTQTPRYLIKTRGQQVTLSCSPISGHRSVSWYQQTPGQGLQFLFEYFSETQRNKGNFPGRFSGRQFSNSRSEMNVSTLELGDSALYLCASSRQGANQPQHFGDGTRLSIL.

On this clone: This specimen includes other DNA sequences encoding the same CDR3. This rearrangement joins TRBV3-1 (or the pseudogene TRBV3-2) to TRBJ2-7; D ambiguous. Germline CDR1 and CDR2: LGHDT and YNNKEL (reference sequence). The CDR3 is 12 amino acids. Trimming took 1 base from V and 4 from J, leaving 5 bases between them. CDR3 in amino acids: CASSQVLYEQYF. The CDR3 region has the DNA TGTGCCAGCAGCCAAGTGTTATACGAGCAGTACTTC.

This clone was detected a few times. The chain recombines TRBV7-8 with TRBJ2-7, with D maybe TRBD2 (6 bases). The CDR3 has 12 residues. Germline loops: CDR1 SGHVS, CDR2 FQNEAQ. Trimming took 4 bases from V and 7 from J, leaving 11 bases between them. CDR3 coding DNA: TGTGCCAGCAGCTATACCCGGGGGGAGCAGTACTTC. Its translation: CASSYTRGEQYF.

The V call is TRBV14, the J call TRBJ1-1; the D gene is possibly TRBD1 (6 bases). The length of the CDR3 is 15 residues. The germline V gene has CDR1 SGHDN and CDR2 FVKESK. The ends were cut back, 1 base at V and 1 base at J, with 10 bases in the middle. As DNA, the CDR3 is TGTGCCAGCAGCCAAGGCACAGGGCGGAACACTGAAGCTTTCTTT. This translates into CASSQGTGRNTEAFF.

This chain's CDR3 is CASSQGGTGTGELFF. In DNA, the CDR3 is TGCGCCAGCAGCCAAGGCGGGACGGGGACCGGGGAGCTGTTTTTT. The chain carries TRBV4-3 and TRBJ2-2; the D gene is possibly TRBD2 (6 bases). Germline V lookup: CDR1 LGHNA, CDR2 YSLEER. Trimming took off 1 base at V and 5 bases at J, with 11 bases between the two ends. This CDR3 comprises 15 residues.

This sequence joins TRBV2 and TRBJ1-1; D is perhaps TRBD1 (5 bases). Trimming took 2 bases from V and 4 from J, leaving 14 bases between them. Germline CDR1 reads SNHLY; CDR2 reads FYNNEI. The CDR3 runs 15 residues. CDR3 loop: CASSELGTGGTEAFF. In nucleotides, the CDR3 is TGTGCCAGCAGTGAACTTGGGACGGGGGGCACTGAAGCTTTCTTT.

This clone occurred once. V is TRBV7-2 and J is TRBJ2-2; TRBD1 matches 10 bases. The CDR3 loop spans 15 amino acids. Looked up from germline, CDR1 is SGHTA and CDR2 is FQGNSA. J was trimmed by 6 bases and V by 5 bases; bases with no gene match: 6. Here the CDR3 reads CASSPPGQGSGELFF. For the CDR3, the DNA is TGTGCCAGCAGCCCCCCGGGACAGGGGTCCGGGGAGCTGTTTTTT.

The rearrangement uses TRBV6-6 and TRBJ2-1; 12 bases are shared with TRBD2. The CDR3 loop spans 16 amino acids. With 2 bases clipped from V and 4 bases from J, the junction kept 3 bases outside the gene matches. CDR1 and CDR2 (germline): MNHNY, SVGAGI (reference sequence). The CDR3 DNA sequence: TGTGCCAGCAGTTACCGGACTAGCGGGGTGTACAATGAGCAGTTCTTC. Protein sequence: CASSYRTSGVYNEQFF.

This chain links TRBV10-1 with TRBJ2-1; D is possibly TRBD1 (6 bases). The CDR3 extends over 13 amino acids. CDR1 and CDR2 from the germline V gene are WNHNN and SYGVQD (reference sequence). V was trimmed by 2 bases and J by 10 bases, leaving 12 bases between them. The chain's CDR3 is CASSETTTGEQFF. The CDR3 coding sequence is TGCGCCAGCAGTGAGACAACGACAGGCGAGCAGTTCTTC.

The chain joins TRBV27 to TRBJ2-6; the D gene is possibly TRBD2 (5 bases). V lost 6 bases and J lost 0, with 9 bases in between. This CDR3 has 15 amino acids. Germline V lookup: CDR1 MNHEY, CDR2 SMNVEV (reference sequence). The CDR3 reads CASRGSRSGANVLTF. CDR3 sequence (DNA): TGTGCCAGCAGGGGGAGCCGCTCTGGGGCCAACGTCCTGACTTTC.

This chain uses TRBV25-1 with TRBJ1-6; 9 bases agree with TRBD1. Germline assignment: CDR1 MGHDK and CDR2 SYGVNS. The CDR3 covers 16 residues. With V trimmed by 3 bases and J by 9 bases, 9 bases remained unmatched. Here the CDR3 DNA reads TGTGCCAGCAGTGACCGTAAGACAGGGGGGATTTCACCCCTCCACTTT. It yields the protein CASSDRKTGGISPLHF.

The chain couples TRBV6-6 to TRBJ1-1; 10 bases are shared with TRBD1. This CDR3 has 16 amino acids. V gave up 7 bases and J gave up 4 bases; unmatched junction bases: 12. Germline CDR1 is MNHNY and CDR2 is SVGAGI (reference sequence). For the CDR3, the DNA is TGTGCCAGCAACCACCCGGGACAGGGGCCCGGCACTGAAGCTTTCTTT. This encodes CASNHPGQGPGTEAFF.

V usage is TRBV11-2 and J usage is TRBJ1-1; no firm D call. The germline gives CDR1 SGHAT, CDR2 FQNNGV. V was trimmed by 3 bases and J by 5 bases, leaving 7 bases between them. There are 12 residues in the CDR3. This CDR3 reads CASSFGGTEAFF. CDR3 nucleotide sequence: TGTGCCAGCAGCTTCGGAGGAACTGAAGCTTTCTTT.

V is TRBV27 and J is TRBJ2-1, with D possibly TRBD1 on 6 matching bases. V was clipped by 8 bases and J by 2 bases, with 7 bases between them. The CDR3 extends over 12 amino acids. The germline V gene has CDR1 MNHEY and CDR2 SMNVEV (reference sequence). CDR3 DNA sequence: TGTGCCAGCGGGGGCGCCTACAATGAGCAGTTCTTC. This translates into CASGGAYNEQFF.

This clone was seen just once. This rearrangement joins TRBV6-5 to TRBJ1-3; D is undetermined. CDR3 length: 15 residues. Trimming removed 5 bases from V and 0 bases from J, with 11 bases in between. Per the germline V gene, CDR1 is MNHEY and CDR2 is SVGAGI. The CDR3 loop reads CASSPGPHSGNTIYF. The CDR3 bases are TGTGCCAGCAGTCCCGGTCCCCACTCTGGAAACACCATATATTTT.

The chain couples TRBV20-1 to TRBJ1-4, with D perhaps TRBD1 (5 bases). Germline CDR1 and CDR2: DFQATT and SNEGSKA (reference sequence). The V end lost 3 bases, the J end lost 7 bases, and 15 bases lay between the germline ends. The CDR3 runs to 14 residues. CDR3 nucleotides: TGCAGTGCTAGTGGGGGGGGTGTTGCTGAAAAACTGTTTTTT. Translated: CSASGGGVAEKLFF.

J is TRBJ2-3 and V is TRBV7-8; D may be TRBD2 (5 bases). The CDR3 runs to 17 residues. Per the germline V gene, CDR1 is SGHVS and CDR2 is FQNEAQ. Trimming pared 3 bases from V and 1 base from J, leaving 17 bases between. The CDR3 bases are TGTGCCAGCAGCTTGAGGGCGGATACCCTGGGCACAGATACGCAGTATTTT. Translation gives CASSLRADTLGTDTQYF. The whole variable domain, remainder taken from reference TRBV7-8 and TRBJ2-3, is GAGVSQSPRYKVAKRGQDVALRCDPISGHVSLFWYQQALGQGPEFLTYFQNEAQLDKSGLPSDRFFAERPEGSVSTLKIQRTQQEDSAVYLCASSLRADTLGTDTQYFGPGTRLTVL.

The rearrangement links TRBV7-9 to TRBJ2-7, with D perhaps matching TRBD1 (6 bases). The CDR3 length is 16 residues. The ends were cut back, 4 bases at V and 1 base at J, with 17 bases in the middle. Germline CDR1 and CDR2: SEHNR and FQNEAQ (reference sequence). The CDR3 DNA follows: TGTGCCAGCAGCTCGACTCTACAGGGCCCTTCCTACGAGCAGTACTTC. It yields the protein CASSSTLQGPSYEQYF.

The chain combines TRBV29-1 with TRBJ1-2; D remains unclear. Trimming stripped 7 bases from V and 2 bases from J, with 14 bases between. The CDR3 is 13 amino acids. Per the germline V gene, CDR1 is SQVTM and CDR2 is ANQGSEA. This chain's CDR3 is CSATALRNYGYTF. The CDR3 DNA reads as TGCAGCGCAACCGCCTTGCGGAACTATGGCTACACCTTC.

This chain joins TRBV18 and TRBJ2-5, with a possible D match to TRBD1 (5 bases). V was shortened by 8 bases and J by 1 base, with 11 bases between the two germline ends. The germline V gene has CDR1 KGHSH and CDR2 LQKENI. The CDR3 covers 13 residues. The chain's CDR3 is CASTMTVQETQYF. The CDR3 nucleotides read TGTGCCAGCACGATGACAGTCCAAGAGACCCAGTACTTC.

This chain connects TRBV7-2 to TRBJ1-6; 9 positions match TRBD1. CDR3 length equals 13 residues. V shed 6 bases, J shed 8 bases, and the junction held 2 bases outside the gene matches. Germline V CDR1 and CDR2: SGHTA, FQGNSA. CDR3 residues: CASSWDRDSPLHF. In DNA, the CDR3 is TGTGCCAGCAGTTGGGACAGGGATTCACCCCTCCACTTT.